This T cell receptor beta chain was found in a study of CD8+ T cells in alopecia areata. For the study at large: Treated individuals took tofacitinib by mouth, 5 to 10 mg twice daily.

General study results and limits: Relative to normal scalp, lesional scalp, especially alopecia totalis/universalis, showed higher clonality.

Following extraction, RNA underwent reverse transcription to cDNA, which served as the sequencing template. Profiling relied on immunoSEQ multiplex PCR, and the TCRdb table lists in-frame clones only, not all of them. Of 150,000 or so clones listed, roughly 50% are singletons. This clone was detected only a few times. Its antigen is unknown. CDR3 size: 14 residues. Germline V gene sequence: CDR1 MDHEN, CDR2 SYDVKM. Trimming pared 6 bases from V and 1 base from J, leaving 9 bases between. Sequences were obtained from CD4+ T cells sorted from blood. The sequence was obtained from a human donor with alopecia areata. This sequence joins TRBV28 and TRBJ2-2, with D unclear. The DNA for the CDR3 is TGTGCCAGCAGCTTGGACCAGAACACCGGGGAGCTGTTTTTT. Translation: CASSLDQNTGELFF.